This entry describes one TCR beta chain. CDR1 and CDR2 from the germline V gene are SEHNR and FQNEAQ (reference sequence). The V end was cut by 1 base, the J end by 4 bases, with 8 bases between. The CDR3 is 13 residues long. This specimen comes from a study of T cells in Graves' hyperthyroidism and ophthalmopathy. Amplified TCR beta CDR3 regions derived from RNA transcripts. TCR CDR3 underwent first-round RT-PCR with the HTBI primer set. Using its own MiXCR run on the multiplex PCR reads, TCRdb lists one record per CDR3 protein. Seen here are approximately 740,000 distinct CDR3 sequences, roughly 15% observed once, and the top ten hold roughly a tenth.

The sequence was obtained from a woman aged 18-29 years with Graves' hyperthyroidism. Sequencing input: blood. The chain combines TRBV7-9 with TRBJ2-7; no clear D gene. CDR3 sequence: CASSLESFYEQYF. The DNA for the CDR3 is TGTGCCAGCAGCTTAGAATCATTTTACGAGCAGTACTTC.